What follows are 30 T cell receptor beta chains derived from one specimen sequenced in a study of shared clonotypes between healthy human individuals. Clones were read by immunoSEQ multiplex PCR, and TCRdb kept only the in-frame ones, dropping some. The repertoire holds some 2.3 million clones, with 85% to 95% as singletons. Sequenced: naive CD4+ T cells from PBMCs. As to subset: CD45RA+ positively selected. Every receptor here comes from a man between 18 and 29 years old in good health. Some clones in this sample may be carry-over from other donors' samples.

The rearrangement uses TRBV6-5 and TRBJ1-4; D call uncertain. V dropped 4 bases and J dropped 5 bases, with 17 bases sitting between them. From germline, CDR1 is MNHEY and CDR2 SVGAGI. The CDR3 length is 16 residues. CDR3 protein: CASSFRSRRLNEKLFF. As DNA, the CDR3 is TGTGCCAGCAGTTTCCGTAGCAGGCGCCTGAATGAAAAACTGTTTTTT.

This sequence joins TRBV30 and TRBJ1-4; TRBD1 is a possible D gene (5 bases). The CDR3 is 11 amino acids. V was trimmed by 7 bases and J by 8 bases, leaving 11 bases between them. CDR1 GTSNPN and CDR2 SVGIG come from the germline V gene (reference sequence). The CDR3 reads CALGTREKLFF. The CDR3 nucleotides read TGTGCCTTGGGGACGAGGGAAAAACTGTTTTTT.

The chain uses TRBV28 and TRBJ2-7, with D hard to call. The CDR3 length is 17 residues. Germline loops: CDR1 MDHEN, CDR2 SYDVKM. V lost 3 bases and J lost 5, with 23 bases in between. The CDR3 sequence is CASSFPFGPSQENEQYF. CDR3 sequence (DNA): TGTGCCAGCAGTTTCCCCTTTGGACCCTCTCAGGAGAACGAGCAGTACTTC.

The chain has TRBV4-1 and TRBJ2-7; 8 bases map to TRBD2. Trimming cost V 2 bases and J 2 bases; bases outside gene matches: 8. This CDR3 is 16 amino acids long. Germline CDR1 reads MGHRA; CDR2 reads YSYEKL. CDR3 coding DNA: TGCGCCAGCAGCCAACCCAGCGGGAGTTCCACCTACGAGCAGTACTTC. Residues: CASSQPSGSSTYEQYF.

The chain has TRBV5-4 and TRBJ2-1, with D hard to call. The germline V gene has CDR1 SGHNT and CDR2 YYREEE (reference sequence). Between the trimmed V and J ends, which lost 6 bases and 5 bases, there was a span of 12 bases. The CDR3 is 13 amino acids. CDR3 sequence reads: CASTLTPDNEQFF. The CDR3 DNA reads TGTGCCAGCACTCTAACCCCGGACAATGAGCAGTTCTTC. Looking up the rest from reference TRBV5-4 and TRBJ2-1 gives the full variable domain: ETGVTQSPTHLIKTRGQQVTLRCSSQSGHNTVSWYQQALGQGPQFIFQYYREEENGRGNFPPRFSGLQFPNYSSELNVNALELDDSALYLCASTLTPDNEQFFGPGTRLTVL.

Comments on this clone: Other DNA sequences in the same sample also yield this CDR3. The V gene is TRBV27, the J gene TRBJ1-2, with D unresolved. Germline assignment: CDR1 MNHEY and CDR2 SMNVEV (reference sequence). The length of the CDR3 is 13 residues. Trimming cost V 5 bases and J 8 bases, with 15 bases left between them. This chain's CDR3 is CASSPRTGSGYTF. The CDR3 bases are TGTGCCAGCAGTCCCAGGACTGGTTCGGGCTACACCTTC.

CDR3: CATRIIAGNTIYF. In DNA, the CDR3 is TGTGCCACCCGGATCATAGCTGGAAACACCATATATTTT. This chain uses TRBV15 with TRBJ1-3; D is uncertain. Germline CDR1 and CDR2: LNHNV and YYDKDF (reference sequence). CDR3 length equals 13 residues. Trimming left V 8 bases short and J 2 bases short, with 10 bases between.

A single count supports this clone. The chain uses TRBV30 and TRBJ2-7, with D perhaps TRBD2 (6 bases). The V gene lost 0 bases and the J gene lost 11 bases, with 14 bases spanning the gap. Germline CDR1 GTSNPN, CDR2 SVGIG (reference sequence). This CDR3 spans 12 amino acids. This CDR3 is CAWSVRGGTKYF. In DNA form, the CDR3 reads TGTGCCTGGAGTGTACGCGGAGGGACCAAGTACTTC.

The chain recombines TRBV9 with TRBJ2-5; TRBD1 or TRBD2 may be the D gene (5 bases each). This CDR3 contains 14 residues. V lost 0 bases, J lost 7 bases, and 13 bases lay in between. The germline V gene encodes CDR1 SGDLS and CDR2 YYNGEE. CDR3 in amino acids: CASSVGGAHSTQYF. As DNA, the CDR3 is TGTGCCAGCAGCGTAGGAGGGGCCCACTCGACCCAGTACTTC.

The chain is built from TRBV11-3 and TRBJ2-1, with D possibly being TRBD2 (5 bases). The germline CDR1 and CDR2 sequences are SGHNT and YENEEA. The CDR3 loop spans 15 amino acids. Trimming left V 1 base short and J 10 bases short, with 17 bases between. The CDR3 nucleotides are TGTGCCAGCAGCTTAGGATTGAGGGAGAACTCCGAGCAGTTCTTC. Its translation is CASSLGLRENSEQFF.

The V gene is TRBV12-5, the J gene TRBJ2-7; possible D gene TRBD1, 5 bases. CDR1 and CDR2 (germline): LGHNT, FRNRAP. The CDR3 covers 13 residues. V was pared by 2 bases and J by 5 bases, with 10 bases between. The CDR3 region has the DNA TGTGCTAGTGGTTTGCAGGGCACCCACGAGCAGTACTTC. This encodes CASGLQGTHEQYF.

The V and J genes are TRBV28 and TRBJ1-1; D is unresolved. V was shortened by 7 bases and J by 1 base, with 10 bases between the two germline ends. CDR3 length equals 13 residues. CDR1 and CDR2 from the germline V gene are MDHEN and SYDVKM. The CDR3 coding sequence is TGTGCCAGCATTCTTCGGGAGAACACTGAAGCTTTCTTT. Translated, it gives CASILRENTEAFF.

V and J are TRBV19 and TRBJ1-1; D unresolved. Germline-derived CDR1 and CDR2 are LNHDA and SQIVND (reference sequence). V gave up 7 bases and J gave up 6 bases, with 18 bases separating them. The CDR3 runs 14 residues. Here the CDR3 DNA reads TGTGCCAGTATGGGCCGGACCCGCAACGCTGAAGCTTTCTTT. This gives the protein CASMGRTRNAEAFF.

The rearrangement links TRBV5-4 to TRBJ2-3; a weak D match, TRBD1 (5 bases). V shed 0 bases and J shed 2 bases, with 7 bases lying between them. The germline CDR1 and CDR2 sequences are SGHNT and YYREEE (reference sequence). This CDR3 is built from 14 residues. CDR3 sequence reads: CASSLDRLTDTQYF. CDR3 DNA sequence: TGTGCCAGCAGCTTGGACAGGCTCACAGATACGCAGTATTTT.

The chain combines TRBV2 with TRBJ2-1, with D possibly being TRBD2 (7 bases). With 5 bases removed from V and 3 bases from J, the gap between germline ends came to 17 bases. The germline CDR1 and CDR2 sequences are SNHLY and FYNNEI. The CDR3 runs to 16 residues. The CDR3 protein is CASSRRGGGNYNEQFF. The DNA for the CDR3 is TGTGCCAGCAGTCGCCGCGGGGGCGGTAACTACAATGAGCAGTTCTTC.

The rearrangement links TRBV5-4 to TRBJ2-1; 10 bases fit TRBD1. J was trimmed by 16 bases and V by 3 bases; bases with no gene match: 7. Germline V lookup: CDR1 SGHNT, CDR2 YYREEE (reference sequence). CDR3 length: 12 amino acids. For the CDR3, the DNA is TGTGCCAGCAGCTACGCGGGACAGGGGCTCTTCTTC. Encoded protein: CASSYAGQGLFF. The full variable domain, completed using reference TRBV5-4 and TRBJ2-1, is ETGVTQSPTHLIKTRGQQVTLRCSSQSGHNTVSWYQQALGQGPQFIFQYYREEENGRGNFPPRFSGLQFPNYSSELNVNALELDDSALYLCASSYAGQGLFFGPGTRLTVL.

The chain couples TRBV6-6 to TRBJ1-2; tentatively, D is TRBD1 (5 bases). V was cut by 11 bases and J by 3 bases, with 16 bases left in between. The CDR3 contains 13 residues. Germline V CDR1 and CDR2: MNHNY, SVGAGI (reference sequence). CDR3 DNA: TGTGCCGGGTCATGGTCGGGGGACTATGGCTACACCTTC. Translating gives CAGSWSGDYGYTF.

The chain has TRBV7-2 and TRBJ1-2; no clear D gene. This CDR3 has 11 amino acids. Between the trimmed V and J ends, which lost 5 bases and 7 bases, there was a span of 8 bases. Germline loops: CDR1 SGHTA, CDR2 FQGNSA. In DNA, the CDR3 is TGTGCCAGCAGCCAAGCGGGTGGCTACACCTTC. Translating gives CASSQAGGYTF.

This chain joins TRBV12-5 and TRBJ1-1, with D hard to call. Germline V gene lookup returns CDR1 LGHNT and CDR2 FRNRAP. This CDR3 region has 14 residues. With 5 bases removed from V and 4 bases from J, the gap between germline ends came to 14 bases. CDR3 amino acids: CASGGEVWGTEAFF. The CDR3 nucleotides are TGTGCTAGTGGTGGGGAGGTGTGGGGCACTGAAGCTTTCTTT.

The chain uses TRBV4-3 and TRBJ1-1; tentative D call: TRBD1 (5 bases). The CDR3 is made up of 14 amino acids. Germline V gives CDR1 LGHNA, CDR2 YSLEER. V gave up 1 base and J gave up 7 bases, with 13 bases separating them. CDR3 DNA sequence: TGCGCCAGCAGCCAAGGGGGAAATAGGGGTGAAGCTTTCTTT. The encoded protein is CASSQGGNRGEAFF.

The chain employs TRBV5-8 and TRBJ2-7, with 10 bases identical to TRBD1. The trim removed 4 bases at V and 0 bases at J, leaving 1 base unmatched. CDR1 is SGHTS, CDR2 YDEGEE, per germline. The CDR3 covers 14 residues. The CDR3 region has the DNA TGTGCCAGCAGCCGGACAGGGGGCTCCTACGAGCAGTACTTC. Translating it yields CASSRTGGSYEQYF. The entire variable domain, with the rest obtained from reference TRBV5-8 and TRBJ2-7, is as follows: EAGVTQSPTHLIKTRGQQATLRCSPISGHTSVYWYQQALGLGLQFLLWYDEGEERNRGNFPPRFSGRQFPNYSSELNVNALELEDSALYLCASSRTGGSYEQYFGPGTRLTVT.

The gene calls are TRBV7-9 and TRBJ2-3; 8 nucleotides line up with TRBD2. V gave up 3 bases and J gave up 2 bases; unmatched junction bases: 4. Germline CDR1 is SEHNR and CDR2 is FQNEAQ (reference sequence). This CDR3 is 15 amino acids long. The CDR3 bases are TGTGCCAGCAGCTTCATAGCGGGGTCCACAGATACGCAGTATTTT. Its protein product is CASSFIAGSTDTQYF.

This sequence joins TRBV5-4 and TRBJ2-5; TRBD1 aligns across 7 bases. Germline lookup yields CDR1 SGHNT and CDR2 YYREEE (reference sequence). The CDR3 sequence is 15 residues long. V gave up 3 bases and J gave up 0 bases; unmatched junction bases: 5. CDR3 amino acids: CASSSGQSNQETQYF. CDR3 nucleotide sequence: TGTGCCAGCAGCTCGGGACAGAGTAACCAAGAGACCCAGTACTTC. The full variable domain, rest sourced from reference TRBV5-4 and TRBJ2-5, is ETGVTQSPTHLIKTRGQQVTLRCSSQSGHNTVSWYQQALGQGPQFIFQYYREEENGRGNFPPRFSGLQFPNYSSELNVNALELDDSALYLCASSSGQSNQETQYFGPGTRLLVL.

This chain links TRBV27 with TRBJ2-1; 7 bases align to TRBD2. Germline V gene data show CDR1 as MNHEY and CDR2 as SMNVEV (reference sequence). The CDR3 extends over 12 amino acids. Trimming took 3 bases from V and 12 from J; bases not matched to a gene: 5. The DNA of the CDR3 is TGTGCCAGCAGTTTTGACGGGGGGAGGCAGTTCTTC. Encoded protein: CASSFDGGRQFF.

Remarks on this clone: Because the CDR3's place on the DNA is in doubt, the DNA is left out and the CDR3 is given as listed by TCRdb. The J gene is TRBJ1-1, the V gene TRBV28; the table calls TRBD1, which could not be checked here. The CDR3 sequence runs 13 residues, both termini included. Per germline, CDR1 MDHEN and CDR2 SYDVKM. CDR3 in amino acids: CASSNSVGRGNFF.

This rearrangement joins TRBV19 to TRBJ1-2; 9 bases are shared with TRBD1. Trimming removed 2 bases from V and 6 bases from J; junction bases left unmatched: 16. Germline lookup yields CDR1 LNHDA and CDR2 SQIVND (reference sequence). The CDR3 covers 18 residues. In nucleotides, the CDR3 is TGTGCCAGTAGTATAATTGGGCGGCTGGGACAGGGCGATGATGGCTACACCTTC. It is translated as CASSIIGRLGQGDDGYTF.

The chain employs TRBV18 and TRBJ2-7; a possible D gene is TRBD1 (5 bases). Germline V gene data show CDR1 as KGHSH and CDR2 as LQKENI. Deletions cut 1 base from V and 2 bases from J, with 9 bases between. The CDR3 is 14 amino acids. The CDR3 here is CASSPRRATYEQYF. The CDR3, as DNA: TGTGCCAGCTCACCACGCAGGGCAACCTACGAGCAGTACTTC.

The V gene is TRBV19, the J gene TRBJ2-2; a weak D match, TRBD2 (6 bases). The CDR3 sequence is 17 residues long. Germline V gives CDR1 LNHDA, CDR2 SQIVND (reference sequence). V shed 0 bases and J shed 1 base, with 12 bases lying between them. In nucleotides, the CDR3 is TGTGCCAGTAGTATAGAGTCCGGGAGCGGGAACACCGGGGAGCTGTTTTTT. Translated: CASSIESGSGNTGELFF.

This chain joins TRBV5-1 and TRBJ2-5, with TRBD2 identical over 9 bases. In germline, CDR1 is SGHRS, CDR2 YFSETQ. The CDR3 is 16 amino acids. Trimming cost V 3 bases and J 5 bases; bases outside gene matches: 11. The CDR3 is CASSSLAGGPGETQYF. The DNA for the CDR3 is TGCGCCAGCAGCTCCCTGGCGGGAGGGCCGGGGGAGACCCAGTACTTC.

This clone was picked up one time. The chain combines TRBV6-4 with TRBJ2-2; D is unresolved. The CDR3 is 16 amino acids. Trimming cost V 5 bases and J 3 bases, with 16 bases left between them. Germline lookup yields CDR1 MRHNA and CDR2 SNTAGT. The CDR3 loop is CASSKDHRRDTGELFF. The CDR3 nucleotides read TGTGCCAGCAGTAAGGACCATAGACGTGACACCGGGGAGCTGTTTTTT.